This entry describes one T cell receptor (beta chain). Its antigen remains unidentified. The sample comes from a study of cytomegalovirus exposure and HLA in healthy donors. Study at large: Assignment to the Caucasian-associated ancestry cluster applied to around 76% of the roughly 410 genotyped donors. Whole-study findings and limits: A later analysis showed that HLA-associated TCR beta chains had undergone more clonal expansion than equally common others. Earlier analysis yielded a pattern in which most TCR beta V segments were productive about 90% or about 30% of the time. The HLA-A and HLA-B alleles of most subjects were reportedly predicted accurately from TCR beta sequences.

The germline CDR1 and CDR2 sequences are LNHDA and SQIVND (reference sequence). The junction had 9 bases not matched to a gene; V was cut back by 6 bases and J by 4 bases. The CDR3 extends over 15 amino acids. Researchers ran the PCR with 60 Vbeta and 13 Jbeta primers. The table came from immunoSEQ multiplex PCR; TCRdb's copy has only in-frame clones and leaves some out. The table includes around 100,000 clones, approximately 80% detected once. The receptor's source is a female donor in good health and CMV-seropositive. The rearrangement uses TRBV19 and TRBJ1-2, with 9 bases aligning to TRBD1. Sequenced material: PBMCs. This CDR3 reads CASSWDREVFYGYTF. As DNA, the CDR3 is TGTGCCAGTAGCTGGGACAGGGAGGTGTTCTATGGCTACACCTTC.